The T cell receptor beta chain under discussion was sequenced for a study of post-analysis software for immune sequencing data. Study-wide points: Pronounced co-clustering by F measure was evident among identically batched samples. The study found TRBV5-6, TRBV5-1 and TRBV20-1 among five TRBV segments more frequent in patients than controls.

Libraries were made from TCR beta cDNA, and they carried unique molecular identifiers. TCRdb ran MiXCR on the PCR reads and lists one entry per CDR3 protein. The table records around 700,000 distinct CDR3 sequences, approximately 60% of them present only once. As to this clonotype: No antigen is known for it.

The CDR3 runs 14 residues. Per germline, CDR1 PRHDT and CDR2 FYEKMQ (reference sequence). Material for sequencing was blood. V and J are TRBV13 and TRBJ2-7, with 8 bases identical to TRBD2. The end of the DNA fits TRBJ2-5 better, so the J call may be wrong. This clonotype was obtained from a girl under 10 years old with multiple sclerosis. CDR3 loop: CASLRGRQGETQYF. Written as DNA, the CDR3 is TGTGCCAGCTTGCGCGGGAGGCAGGGGGAGACCCAGTACTTC.